A selection of T cell receptor beta chains follows, all from one sample in a study of cytomegalovirus exposure and HLA in healthy donors. Only in-frame clones appear in the TCRdb table, and some are missing; sequencing was by immunoSEQ multiplex PCR. This table has some 240,000 clones, 70% to 80% appearing once. The sequencing input was PBMCs. The receptors originated from a male donor in good health and CMV-seronegative. Each CDR3 is given with its conserved first and last residue. A D gene is named only where the DNA matches it firmly. Not every row has a clone size; where given, it reads once, few, many or a size class.

j_call: TRBJ2-1
clone_size: once
v_call: TRBV19
d_call: TRBD1
cdr3_aa: CAISQGGYNEQFF
cdr3_nt: TGTGCCATTTCACAGGGGGGCTACAATGAGCAGTTCTTC

j_call: TRBJ2-7
clone_size: NA
v_call: TRBV19
d_call: TRBD1
cdr3_aa: CASSPDRGAYEQYF
cdr3_nt: TGTGCCAGTAGTCCCGACAGGGGGGCCTACGAGCAGTACTTC

j_call: TRBJ2-6
clone_size: NA
v_call: TRBV7-2
d_call: NA
cdr3_aa: CASSSAGVLTF
cdr3_nt: TGTGCCAGCAGCTCGGCGGGCGTCCTGACTTTC

j_call: TRBJ1-1
clone_size: NA
v_call: TRBV30
d_call: TRBD1
cdr3_aa: CAWSVRQGARTEAFF
cdr3_nt: TGTGCCTGGAGTGTACGTCAGGGGGCGAGGACTGAAGCTTTCTTT

j_call: TRBJ2-1
clone_size: NA
v_call: TRBV7-6
d_call: TRBD2
cdr3_aa: CASSPGGLAGVEQFF
cdr3_nt: TGTGCCAGCAGCCCCGGTGGGCTAGCGGGAGTTGAGCAGTTCTTC

j_call: TRBJ2-7
clone_size: NA
v_call: TRBV11-3
d_call: TRBD1
cdr3_aa: CASSLDRADEQYF
cdr3_nt: TGTGCCAGCAGCCTGGACAGGGCAGACGAGCAGTACTTC

j_call: TRBJ2-7
clone_size: NA
v_call: TRBV27
d_call: TRBD1
cdr3_aa: CASSLRGIRQGSHEQYF
cdr3_nt: TGTGCCAGCAGTTTAAGGGGGATCCGACAGGGTTCCCACGAGCAGTACTTC

j_call: TRBJ2-3
clone_size: NA
v_call: TRBV11-2
d_call: TRBD2
cdr3_aa: CASRYSGGTDTQYF
cdr3_nt: TGTGCCAGCCGCTATAGCGGGGGCACAGATACGCAGTATTTT

j_call: TRBJ2-5
clone_size: NA
v_call: TRBV28
d_call: NA
cdr3_aa: CASSPGQPGGETQYF
cdr3_nt: TGTGCCAGCAGTCCTGGACAGCCTGGTGGGGAGACCCAGTACTTC

j_call: TRBJ1-2
clone_size: NA
v_call: TRBV5-8
d_call: NA
cdr3_aa: CASRFNPRGTPLGINYGYTF
cdr3_nt: TGTGCCAGCAGGTTTAACCCGAGAGGGACACCCTTGGGGATTAACTATGGCTACACCTTC